Each of the 2 T cell receptor beta chains below was sequenced from the same sample in a study of tissue T cells after allogeneic stem cell transplantation. The time point here: mouse harvest day 7 after allogeneic transplant. Each mouse received 10^7 T-cell-depleted marrow cells plus 10^6 splenic CD5+ T cells by tail vein. Profiled with immunoSEQ multiplex PCR; TCRdb holds only in-frame clones, not every one. The table has about 7,800 clones, under 50% seen once. Specimen: gut tissue. These receptors all stem from a female BALB/c mouse given C57BL/6 T cells with graft-versus-host disease after an allogeneic hematopoietic cell transplant.

This clone was detected only a few times. Germline and genes: mouse. CDR3 bases read: TGTGGTGCTAGGGACTGGGGGAGCTCCTATGAACAGTAC. Translating it yields CGARDWGSSYEQY. The whole CDR3 region reads CGARDWGSSYEQYF. The chain combines TRBV20 with TRBJ2-7; TRBD2 matches 7 bases. Read coverage stops 1 residue before the CDR3 terminus; the germline J gene supplies the remainder. This CDR3 contains 14 residues. Germline CDR1 is GFQATS and CDR2 is STVNSAI. V shed 0 bases, J shed 0 bases, and the junction held 2 bases outside the gene matches.

Comment on this clone: Germline and genes here are mouse. From the germline J gene comes the end of the CDR3, since the read stops 1 residue before it. V and J are TRBV12-1 and TRBJ2-3, with 13 nucleotides matching TRBD2. The germline V gene encodes CDR1 SGHSN and CDR2 HYEKVE. The CDR3 contains 17 residues. The ends lost 3 bases at V and 3 bases at J; junction bases unmatched: 8. CDR3 DNA (partial): TGTGCCAGCTCTATTGGACTGGGGGGGCGCGGAGCAGAAACGCTGTAT. Residues: CASSIGLGGRGAETLY. The whole CDR3 region reads CASSIGLGGRGAETLYF. The variable domain in full, with the rest retrieved from reference TRBV12-1 and TRBJ2-3, is DSGVVQSPRHIIKEKGGRSVLTCIPISGHSNVVWYQQTLGKELKFLIQHYEKVERDKGFLPSRFSVQQFDDYHSEMNMSALELEDSAMYFCASSIGLGGRGAETLYFGSGTRLTVL.